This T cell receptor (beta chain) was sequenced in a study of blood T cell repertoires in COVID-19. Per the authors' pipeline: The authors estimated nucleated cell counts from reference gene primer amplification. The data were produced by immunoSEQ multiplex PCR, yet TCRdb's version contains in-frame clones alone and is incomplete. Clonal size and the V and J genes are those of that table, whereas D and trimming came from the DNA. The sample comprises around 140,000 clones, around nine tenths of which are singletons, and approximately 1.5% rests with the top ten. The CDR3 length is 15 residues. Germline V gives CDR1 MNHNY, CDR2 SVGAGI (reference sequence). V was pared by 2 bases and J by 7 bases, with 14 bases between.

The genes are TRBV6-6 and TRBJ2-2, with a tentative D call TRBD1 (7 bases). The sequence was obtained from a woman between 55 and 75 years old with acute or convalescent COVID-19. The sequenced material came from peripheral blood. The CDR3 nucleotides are TGTGCCAGCAGTTACCCCCAGGGGGGTAGCGGGGAGCTGTTTTTT. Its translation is CASSYPQGGSGELFF.